The 20 T cell receptor beta chains below all came from one sample that was sequenced in a study of blood T cell repertoires in COVID-19. This table comes from immunoSEQ multiplex PCR, and its TCRdb copy is limited to in-frame clones, with some not included. The profile shows over 70,000 clones, 70% to 90% of them singletons. The sample was peripheral blood. These receptors all stem from a man in his sixties with COVID-19, enrolled during active disease.

This clone appeared once. The chain combines TRBV19 with TRBJ1-3, with D tentatively TRBD1 (5 bases). Deletions cut 3 bases from V and 3 bases from J, with 9 bases between. CDR1 and CDR2 from the germline V gene are LNHDA and SQIVND (reference sequence). This CDR3 has 14 amino acids. DNA for the CDR3: TGTGCCAGTAGTATCGGGGGGTTTGGAAACACCATATATTTT. It specifies CASSIGGFGNTIYF.

The chain recombines TRBV2 with TRBJ1-5; 8 nucleotides line up with TRBD1. The germline CDR1 and CDR2 sequences are SNHLY and FYNNEI. The CDR3 loop spans 15 amino acids. V was pared by 7 bases and J by 7 bases, with 12 bases of the junction left unmatched. The CDR3: CASTPGQGGWQPQHF. CDR3 bases: TGTGCCAGCACTCCCGGACAGGGTGGTTGGCAGCCCCAGCATTTT.

The CDR3 DNA reads TGCAGCGTTGCGACAGGGGGCTTCACTGAAGCTTTCTTT. Protein: CSVATGGFTEAFF. This chain joins TRBV29-1 and TRBJ1-1; TRBD1 matches 10 bases. J lost 4 bases, V lost 4 bases, and 3 bases had no gene match. This CDR3 is built from 13 residues. Germline CDR1 reads SQVTM; CDR2 reads ANQGSEA.

The gene calls are TRBV19 and TRBJ2-2; 11 nucleotides align to TRBD1. This CDR3 comprises 15 residues. Germline V lookup: CDR1 LNHDA, CDR2 SQIVND (reference sequence). After removal of 4 bases from V and 7 bases from J, the junction contained 5 bases not matched to a gene. This chain's CDR3 is CASSSGTGGFGELFF. The DNA for the CDR3 is TGTGCCAGTAGTAGCGGGACAGGGGGATTCGGGGAGCTGTTTTTT.

The chain joins TRBV5-4 to TRBJ2-7, with D perhaps matching TRBD2 (5 bases). This CDR3 has 13 amino acids. Deletions cut 3 bases from V and 3 bases from J, with 10 bases between. Germline loops: CDR1 SGHNT, CDR2 YYREEE (reference sequence). CDR3 DNA sequence: TGTGCCAGCAGCTCCTCACTAGTCTACGAGCAGTACTTC. It is translated as CASSSSLVYEQYF.

V and J are TRBV2 and TRBJ1-1; the D gene is possibly TRBD1 (5 bases). V dropped 4 bases and J dropped 1 base, with 10 bases sitting between them. Germline-derived CDR1 and CDR2 are SNHLY and FYNNEI. The CDR3 has 14 amino acids. CDR3 DNA sequence: TGTGCCAGCAGTGTTTTAACAGGGAACACTGAAGCTTTCTTT. It specifies CASSVLTGNTEAFF.

This clone was seen a handful of times. The same CDR3 arises from other DNA sequences in this sample as well. This chain links TRBV18 with TRBJ2-5, with D unclear. CDR1 is KGHSH, CDR2 LQKENI, per germline. The CDR3 has 12 residues. Trimming left V 3 bases short and J 4 bases short, with 6 bases between. The CDR3 sequence is CASSPRGETQYF. The CDR3 nucleotides read TGTGCCAGCTCACCCCGAGGAGAGACCCAGTACTTC.

The rearrangement joins TRBV6-5 to TRBJ2-7, with TRBD2 matching over 7 bases. The CDR3 consists of 13 residues. Germline CDR1 is MNHEY and CDR2 is SVGAGI. V trimming: 10 bases; J trimming: 3 bases; junction bases outside the gene matches: 9. CDR3 in DNA: TGTGCCACCCTCGGGGGGAGGGACTACGAGCAGTACTTC. It yields the protein CATLGGRDYEQYF.

V and J are TRBV10-3 and TRBJ2-1; D is possibly TRBD2 (6 bases). The CDR3 consists of 20 residues. The germline CDR1 and CDR2 sequences are ENHRY and SYGVKD. Trimming left V 0 bases short and J 0 bases short, with 21 bases between. CDR3 coding DNA: TGTGCCATCAGTGAGTCGACGGGGGTCTCTGCGGGTAGCTCCTACAATGAGCAGTTCTTC. Protein sequence: CAISESTGVSAGSSYNEQFF.

The chain couples TRBV30 to TRBJ1-3; the match to TRBD1 covers 8 bases. Germline V lookup: CDR1 GTSNPN, CDR2 SVGIG (reference sequence). V gave up 0 bases and J gave up 6 bases; unmatched junction bases: 1. The CDR3 totals 13 residues. DNA for the CDR3: TGTGCCTGGAGTGTTCAGGGGGCAAACACCATATATTTT. Its translation is CAWSVQGANTIYF.

On this clone itself: The junction differs from germline at one of its ends, possibly a read error. CDR3 region: CASNVGAGAPDTQYF. DNA of the CDR3: TGTGCCAGCAACGTAGGCGCGGGGGCCCCGGATACGCAGTATTTT. The rearrangement joins TRBV9 to TRBJ2-3, with D possibly TRBD2 on 7 matching bases. Germline CDR1 and CDR2: SGDLS and YYNGEE. CDR3 length: 15 residues.

This clone was found once. This chain connects TRBV6-5 to TRBJ1-2; D unresolved. The V gene's germline CDR1 is MNHEY and CDR2 SVGAGI. Deletions cut 0 bases from V and 4 bases from J, with 6 bases between. The CDR3 spans 13 residues. CDR3 sequence: CASSYSAGYGYTF. CDR3 bases: TGTGCCAGCAGTTACTCAGCCGGCTATGGCTACACCTTC.

The V call is TRBV6-5, the J call TRBJ2-1; D not resolved. Deletions cut 6 bases from V and 4 bases from J, with 13 bases between. The V gene's germline CDR1 is MNHEY and CDR2 SVGAGI. This CDR3 has 14 amino acids. The CDR3 sequence is CASSPLLRYNEQFF. CDR3 DNA sequence: TGTGCCAGCAGCCCACTACTAAGATACAATGAGCAGTTCTTC.

The J gene is TRBJ2-7, the V gene TRBV27; 8 bases are shared with TRBD2. This CDR3 region has 13 residues. V lost 6 bases, J lost 7 bases, and 8 bases stayed unmatched. Germline CDR1 and CDR2: MNHEY and SMNVEV (reference sequence). In nucleotides, the CDR3 is TGTGCCAGCAGAGGACTAGCCGCTATAGAGCAGTACTTC. Translating it yields CASRGLAAIEQYF.

The chain combines TRBV6-1 with TRBJ2-7; 8 bases fit TRBD1. The CDR3 length is 18 residues. CDR1 MNHNS and CDR2 SASEGT come from the germline V gene. The ends lost 4 bases at V and 2 bases at J; junction bases unmatched: 16. Here the CDR3 DNA reads TGTGCCAGCAGTGGGGGCGGCAGGGACAGGCGATCGACCTACGAGCAGTACTTC. It is translated as CASSGGGRDRRSTYEQYF.

This chain links TRBV5-4 with TRBJ1-4; TRBD1 matches 7 bases. The CDR3 extends over 14 amino acids. V gave up 5 bases and J gave up 2 bases; unmatched junction bases: 3. The germline CDR1 and CDR2 sequences are SGHNT and YYREEE (reference sequence). Written as DNA, the CDR3 is TGTGCCAGCAGATCGGACAGGACTAATGAAAAACTGTTTTTT. It specifies CASRSDRTNEKLFF.

The chain carries TRBV28 and TRBJ1-2; D is unclear. CDR1 is MDHEN, CDR2 SYDVKM, per germline. Between the trimmed V and J ends, which lost 6 bases and 8 bases, there was a span of 19 bases. The CDR3 spans 14 residues. The CDR3, as DNA: TGTGCCAGCAGGGAGGAACCCGCCCCTATGGGCTACACCTTC. Its translation: CASREEPAPMGYTF.

The chain carries TRBV27 and TRBJ2-2; 14 bases are a match to TRBD2. CDR1 and CDR2 from the germline V gene are MNHEY and SMNVEV (reference sequence). The CDR3 has 22 residues. The trim removed 5 bases at V and 0 bases at J, leaving 17 bases unmatched. CDR3 nucleotide sequence: TGTGCCAGCAGTCGCTATATCCTACCGGGACTAGCGGGGGCAACGAACACCGGGGAGCTGTTTTTT. This translates into CASSRYILPGLAGATNTGELFF.

This clone has only one observation. The gene calls are TRBV27 and TRBJ1-2; 8 nucleotides match TRBD1. V shed 6 bases, J shed 4 bases, and the junction held 16 bases outside the gene matches. Germline V lookup: CDR1 MNHEY, CDR2 SMNVEV (reference sequence). The CDR3 is 17 residues long. CDR3 nucleotide sequence: TGTGCCAGCAGCACCCGCCGGGACAGGCCCCTACGCTATGGCTACACCTTC. This codes for CASSTRRDRPLRYGYTF.

This clone showed up just a few times. This chain joins TRBV6-4 and TRBJ2-2; D might be TRBD2 (7 bases). CDR1 is MRHNA and CDR2 is SNTAGT in the germline V gene. This CDR3 has 17 residues. V dropped 6 bases and J dropped 1 base, with 18 bases sitting between them. CDR3 amino acids: CASSEFGGGWNTGELFF. CDR3 coding DNA: TGTGCCAGCAGCGAATTTGGCGGGGGCTGGAACACCGGGGAGCTGTTTTTT.